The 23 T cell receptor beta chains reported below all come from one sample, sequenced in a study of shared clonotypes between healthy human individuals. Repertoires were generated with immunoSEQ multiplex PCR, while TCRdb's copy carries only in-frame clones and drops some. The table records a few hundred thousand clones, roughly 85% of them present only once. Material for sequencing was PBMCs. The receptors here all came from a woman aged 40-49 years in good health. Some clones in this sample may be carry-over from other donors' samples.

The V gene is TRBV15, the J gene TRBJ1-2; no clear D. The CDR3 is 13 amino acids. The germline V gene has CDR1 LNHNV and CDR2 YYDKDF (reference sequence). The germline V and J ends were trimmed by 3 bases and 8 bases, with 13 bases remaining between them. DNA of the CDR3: TGTGCCACCAGCAGGGTTGCCAGCTGGGGCTACACCTTC. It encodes CATSRVASWGYTF.

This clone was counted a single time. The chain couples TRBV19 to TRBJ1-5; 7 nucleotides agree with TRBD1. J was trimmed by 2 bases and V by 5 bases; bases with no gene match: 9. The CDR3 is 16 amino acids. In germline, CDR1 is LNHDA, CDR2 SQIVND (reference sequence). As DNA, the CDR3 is TGTGCCAGTAGTGATAGGACAGGCGTAGGCAATCAGCCCCAGCATTTT. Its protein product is CASSDRTGVGNQPQHF. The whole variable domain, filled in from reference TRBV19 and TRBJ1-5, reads DGGITQSPKYLFRKEGQNVTLSCEQNLNHDAMYWYRQDPGQGLRLIYYSQIVNDFQKGDIAEGYSVSREKKESFPLTVTSAQKNPTAFYLCASSDRTGVGNQPQHFGDGTRLSIL.

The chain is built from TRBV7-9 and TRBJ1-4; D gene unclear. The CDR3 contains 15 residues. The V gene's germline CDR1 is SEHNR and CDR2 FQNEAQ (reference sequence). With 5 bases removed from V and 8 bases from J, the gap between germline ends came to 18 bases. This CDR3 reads CASSDVRGDGEKLFF. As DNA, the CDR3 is TGTGCCAGCAGCGACGTACGGGGAGACGGAGAAAAACTGTTTTTT. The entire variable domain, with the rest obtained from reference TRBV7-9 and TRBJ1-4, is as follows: DTGVSQNPRHKITKRGQNVTFRCDPISEHNRLYWYRQTLGQGPEFLTYFQNEAQLEKSRLLSDRFSAERPKGSFSTLEIQRTEQGDSAMYLCASSDVRGDGEKLFFGSGTQLSVL.

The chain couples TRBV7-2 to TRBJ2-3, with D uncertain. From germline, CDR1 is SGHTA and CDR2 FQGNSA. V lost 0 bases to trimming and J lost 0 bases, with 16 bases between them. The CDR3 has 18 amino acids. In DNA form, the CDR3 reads TGTGCCAGCAGCTTAGCCACAGCATCGACGTCTAGCACAGATACGCAGTATTTT. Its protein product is CASSLATASTSSTDTQYF.

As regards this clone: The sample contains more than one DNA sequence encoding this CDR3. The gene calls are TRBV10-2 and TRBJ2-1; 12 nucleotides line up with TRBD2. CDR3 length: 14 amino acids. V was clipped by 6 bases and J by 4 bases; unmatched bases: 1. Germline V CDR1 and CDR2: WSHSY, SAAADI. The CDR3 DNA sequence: TGCGCCAGCAGGCTAGCGGGAGGGTACAATGAGCAGTTCTTC. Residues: CASRLAGGYNEQFF.

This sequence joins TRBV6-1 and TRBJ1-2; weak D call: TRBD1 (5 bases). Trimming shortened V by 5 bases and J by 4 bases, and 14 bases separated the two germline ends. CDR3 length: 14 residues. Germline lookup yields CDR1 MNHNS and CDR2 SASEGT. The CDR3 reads CASSQTGVGYGYTF. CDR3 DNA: TGTGCCAGCAGTCAAACGGGGGTTGGCTATGGCTACACCTTC.

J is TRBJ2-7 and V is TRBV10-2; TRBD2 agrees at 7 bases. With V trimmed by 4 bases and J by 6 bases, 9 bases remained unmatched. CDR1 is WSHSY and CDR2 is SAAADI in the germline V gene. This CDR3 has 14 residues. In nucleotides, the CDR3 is TGCGCCAGCAGTGCCTCGACTAGCTCTGGCGAGCAGTACTTC. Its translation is CASSASTSSGEQYF.

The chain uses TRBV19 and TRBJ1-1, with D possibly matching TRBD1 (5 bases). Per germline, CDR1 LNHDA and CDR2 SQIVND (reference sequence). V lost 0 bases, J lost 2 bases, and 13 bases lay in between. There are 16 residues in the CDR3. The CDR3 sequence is CASSIDGDSQNTEAFF. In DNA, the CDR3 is TGTGCCAGTAGTATAGACGGAGACAGCCAAAACACTGAAGCTTTCTTT. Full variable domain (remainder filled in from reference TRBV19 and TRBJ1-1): DGGITQSPKYLFRKEGQNVTLSCEQNLNHDAMYWYRQDPGQGLRLIYYSQIVNDFQKGDIAEGYSVSREKKESFPLTVTSAQKNPTAFYLCASSIDGDSQNTEAFFGQGTRLTVV.

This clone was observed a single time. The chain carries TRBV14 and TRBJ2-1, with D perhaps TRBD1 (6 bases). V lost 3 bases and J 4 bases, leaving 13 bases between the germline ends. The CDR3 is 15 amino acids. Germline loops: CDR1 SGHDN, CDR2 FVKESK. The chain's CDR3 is CASSHEGVGYNEQFF. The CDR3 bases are TGTGCCAGCAGCCATGAGGGGGTGGGATACAATGAGCAGTTCTTC.

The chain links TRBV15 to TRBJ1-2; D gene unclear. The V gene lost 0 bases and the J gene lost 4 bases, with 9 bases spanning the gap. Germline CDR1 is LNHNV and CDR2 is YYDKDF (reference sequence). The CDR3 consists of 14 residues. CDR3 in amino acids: CATSRDNGPYGYTF. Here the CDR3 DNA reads TGTGCCACCAGCAGAGATAACGGCCCCTATGGCTACACCTTC.

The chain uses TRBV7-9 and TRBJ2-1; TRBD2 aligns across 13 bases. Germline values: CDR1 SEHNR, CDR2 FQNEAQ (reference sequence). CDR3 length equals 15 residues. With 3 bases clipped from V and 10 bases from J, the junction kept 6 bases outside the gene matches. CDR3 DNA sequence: TGTGCCAGCAGCTTGGGACTAGCGGGACACGACGAGCAGTTCTTC. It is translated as CASSLGLAGHDEQFF.

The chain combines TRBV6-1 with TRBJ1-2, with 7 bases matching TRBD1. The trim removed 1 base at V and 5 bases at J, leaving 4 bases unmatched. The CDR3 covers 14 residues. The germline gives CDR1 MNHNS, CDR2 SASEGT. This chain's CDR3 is CASSEGQGGYGYTF. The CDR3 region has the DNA TGTGCCAGCAGTGAAGGCCAGGGGGGTTATGGCTACACCTTC.

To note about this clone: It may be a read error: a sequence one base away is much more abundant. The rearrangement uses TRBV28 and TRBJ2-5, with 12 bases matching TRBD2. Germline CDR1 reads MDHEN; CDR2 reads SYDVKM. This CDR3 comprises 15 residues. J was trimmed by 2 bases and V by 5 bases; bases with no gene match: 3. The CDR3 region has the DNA TGTGCCAGCAGTCCCGGGACTAGCGGGCAAGAGACCCAGTACTTC. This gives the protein CASSPGTSGQETQYF.

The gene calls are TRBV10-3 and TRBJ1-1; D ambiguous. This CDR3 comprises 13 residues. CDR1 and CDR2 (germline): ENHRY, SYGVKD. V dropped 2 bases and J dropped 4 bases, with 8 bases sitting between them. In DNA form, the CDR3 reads TGTGCCATCAGTGAGAGAGGGAGCACTGAAGCTTTCTTT. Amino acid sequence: CAISERGSTEAFF.

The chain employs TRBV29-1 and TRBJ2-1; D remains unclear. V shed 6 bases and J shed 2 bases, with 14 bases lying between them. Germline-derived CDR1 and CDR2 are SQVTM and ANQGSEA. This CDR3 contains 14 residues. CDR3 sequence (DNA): TGCAGCGTCCGACCCCCTTGGGCCTACAATGAGCAGTTCTTC. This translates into CSVRPPWAYNEQFF.

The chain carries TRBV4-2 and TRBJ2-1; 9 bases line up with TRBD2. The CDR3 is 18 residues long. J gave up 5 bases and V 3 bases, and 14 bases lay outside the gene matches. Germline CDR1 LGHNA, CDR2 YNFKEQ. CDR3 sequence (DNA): TGTGCCAGCAGCCAGGCCGGTGGGGGACTAGCAGACCACAATGAGCAGTTCTTC. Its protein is CASSQAGGGLADHNEQFF.

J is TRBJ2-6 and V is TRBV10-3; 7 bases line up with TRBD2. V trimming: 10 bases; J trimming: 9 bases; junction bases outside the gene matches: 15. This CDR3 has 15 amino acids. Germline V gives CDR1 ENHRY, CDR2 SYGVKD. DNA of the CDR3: TGTGCCACCTCCGGGAGGAGGTTAGCCCGCAACGTCCTGACTTTC. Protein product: CATSGRRLARNVLTF.

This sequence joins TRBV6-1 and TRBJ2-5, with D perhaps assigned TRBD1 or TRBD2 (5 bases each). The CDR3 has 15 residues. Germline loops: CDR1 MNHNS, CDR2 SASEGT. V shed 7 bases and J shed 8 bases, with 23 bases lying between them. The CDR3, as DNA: TGTGCCAGCATTTCCAGGGCTGCCACCCGGGACACCCAGTACTTC. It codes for CASISRAATRDTQYF.

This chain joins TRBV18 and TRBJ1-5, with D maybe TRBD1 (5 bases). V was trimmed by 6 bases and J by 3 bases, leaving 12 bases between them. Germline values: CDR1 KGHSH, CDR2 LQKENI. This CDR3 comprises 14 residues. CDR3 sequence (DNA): TGTGCCAGCTCCCAGGGCAGCTCCAATCAGCCCCAGCATTTT. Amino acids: CASSQGSSNQPQHF.

The DNA for the CDR3 is TGTGCCAGCAGCGTACAGGGACTAGTGGGCAATGAGCAGTTCTTC. This sequence encodes CASSVQGLVGNEQFF. The chain is built from TRBV5-6 and TRBJ2-1; 8 nucleotides agree with TRBD2. The germline gives CDR1 SGHDT, CDR2 YYEEEE. After removal of 4 bases from V and 6 bases from J, the junction contained 9 bases not matched to a gene. CDR3 length: 15 residues.

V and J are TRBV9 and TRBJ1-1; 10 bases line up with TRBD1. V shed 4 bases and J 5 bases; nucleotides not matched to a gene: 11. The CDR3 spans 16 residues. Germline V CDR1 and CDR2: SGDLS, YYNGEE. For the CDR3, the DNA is TGTGCCAGCAGCCCGGGACAAAGGACAGGGGGTACTGAAGCTTTCTTT. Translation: CASSPGQRTGGTEAFF.

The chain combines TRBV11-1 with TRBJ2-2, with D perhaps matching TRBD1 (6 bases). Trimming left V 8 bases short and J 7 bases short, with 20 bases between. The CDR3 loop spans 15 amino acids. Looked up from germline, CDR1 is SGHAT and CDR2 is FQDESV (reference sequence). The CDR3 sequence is CASSNRADRDGELFF. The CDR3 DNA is TGTGCCAGCTCCAACAGGGCGGATCGGGACGGGGAGCTGTTTTTT.

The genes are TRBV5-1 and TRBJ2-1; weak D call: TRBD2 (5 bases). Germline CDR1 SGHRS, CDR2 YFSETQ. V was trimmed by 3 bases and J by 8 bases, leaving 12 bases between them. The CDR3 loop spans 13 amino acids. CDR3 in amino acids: CASSYGLRDEQFF. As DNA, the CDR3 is TGCGCCAGCAGCTATGGACTTAGAGATGAGCAGTTCTTC.